This entry describes one T cell receptor (beta chain). Newly diagnosed hyperthyroidism patients aged 18 to 65 years had disease lasting under 2 months. Patients were excluded because of uncontrolled infection, other autoimmune disease, pregnancy or lactation. Any symptoms of ophthalmopathy came after the first hyperthyroidism diagnosis, from which the blood sample dates. The source of the PBMCs was 10 ml of fresh peripheral blood. This sample is drawn from a study of T cells in Graves' hyperthyroidism and ophthalmopathy. TCR beta CDR3 regions were amplified from RNA transcripts. The TCR CDR3 was amplified in a first-round RT-PCR using the HTBI primer set. TCRdb redid the calling of the multiplex PCR reads with MiXCR, one entry per CDR3 protein. Of about 290,000 distinct CDR3 sequences in the sample, 13% to 15% are singletons; the top ten hold 30%. CDR1 is SGHKS and CDR2 is YYEKEE in the germline V gene (reference sequence). V lost 0 bases and J lost 11, with 17 bases in between. CDR3 size: 14 residues.

V and J are TRBV5-5 and TRBJ1-1; D may be TRBD1 (5 bases). The sample consisted of blood. The sequence was obtained from a woman aged 45-60 years with Graves' hyperthyroidism that later progressed to Graves' ophthalmopathy. CDR3 in amino acids: CASSLVLSGAYAFF. As DNA, the CDR3 is TGTGCCAGCAGCTTGGTTTTATCTGGGGCTTACGCTTTCTTT. Drawing the rest from reference TRBV5-5 and TRBJ1-1, the complete variable domain is DAGVTQSPTHLIKTRGQQVTLRCSPISGHKSVSWYQQVLGQGPQFIFQYYEKEERGRGNFPDRFSARQFPNYSSELNVNALLLGDSALYLCASSLVLSGAYAFFGQGTRLTVV.